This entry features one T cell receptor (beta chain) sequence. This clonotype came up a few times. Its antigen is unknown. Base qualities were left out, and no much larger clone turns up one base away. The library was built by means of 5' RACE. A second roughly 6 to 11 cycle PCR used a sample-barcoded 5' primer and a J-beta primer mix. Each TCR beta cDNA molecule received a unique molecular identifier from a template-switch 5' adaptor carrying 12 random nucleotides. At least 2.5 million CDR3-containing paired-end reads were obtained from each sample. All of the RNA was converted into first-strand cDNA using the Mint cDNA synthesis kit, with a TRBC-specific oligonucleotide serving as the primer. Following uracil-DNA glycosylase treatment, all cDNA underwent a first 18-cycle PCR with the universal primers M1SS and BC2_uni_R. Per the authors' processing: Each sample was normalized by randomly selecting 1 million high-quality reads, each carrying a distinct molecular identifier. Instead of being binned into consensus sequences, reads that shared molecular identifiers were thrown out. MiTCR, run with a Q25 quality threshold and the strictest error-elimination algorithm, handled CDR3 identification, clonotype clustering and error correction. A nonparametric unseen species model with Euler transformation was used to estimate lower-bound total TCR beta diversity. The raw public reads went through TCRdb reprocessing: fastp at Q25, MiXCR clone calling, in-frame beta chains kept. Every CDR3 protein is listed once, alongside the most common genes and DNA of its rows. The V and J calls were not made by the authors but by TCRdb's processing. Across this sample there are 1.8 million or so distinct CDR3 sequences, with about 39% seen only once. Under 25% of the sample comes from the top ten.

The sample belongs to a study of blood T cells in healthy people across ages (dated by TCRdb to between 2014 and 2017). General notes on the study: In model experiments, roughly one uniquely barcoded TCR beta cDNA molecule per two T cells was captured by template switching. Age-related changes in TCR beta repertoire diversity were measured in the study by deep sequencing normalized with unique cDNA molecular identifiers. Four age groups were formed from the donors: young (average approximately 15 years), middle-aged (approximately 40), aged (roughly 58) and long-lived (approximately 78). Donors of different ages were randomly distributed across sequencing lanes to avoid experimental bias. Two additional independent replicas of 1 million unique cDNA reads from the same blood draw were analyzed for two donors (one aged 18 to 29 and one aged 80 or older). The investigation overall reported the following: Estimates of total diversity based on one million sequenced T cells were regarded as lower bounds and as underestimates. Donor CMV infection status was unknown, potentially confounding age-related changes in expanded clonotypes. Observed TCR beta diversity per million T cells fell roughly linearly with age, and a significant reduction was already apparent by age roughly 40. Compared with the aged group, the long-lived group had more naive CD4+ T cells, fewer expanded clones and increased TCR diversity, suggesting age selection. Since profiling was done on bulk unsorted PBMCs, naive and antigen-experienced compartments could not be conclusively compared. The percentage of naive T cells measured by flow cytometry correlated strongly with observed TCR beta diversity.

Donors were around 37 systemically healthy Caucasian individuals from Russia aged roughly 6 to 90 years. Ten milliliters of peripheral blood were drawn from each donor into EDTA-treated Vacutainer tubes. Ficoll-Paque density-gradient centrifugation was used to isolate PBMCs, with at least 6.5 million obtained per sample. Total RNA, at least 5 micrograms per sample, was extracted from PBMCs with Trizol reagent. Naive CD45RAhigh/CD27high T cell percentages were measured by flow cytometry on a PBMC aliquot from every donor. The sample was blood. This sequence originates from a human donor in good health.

The CDR3 region reads CASSLSAPEGEQFF. The DNA sequence is given as TGTGCCAGCAGCTTATCTGCGCCGGAGGGTGAGCAGTTCTTC. In this chain, TRBV7-9 is recombined with TRBJ2-1; possibly the D gene is TRBD2, per 6 matching bases. Relative to germline, V is 2 bases shorter and J is 9 bases shorter, with 14 bases between their ends. The CDR3, from cysteine to phenylalanine, totals 14 residues. Only CDR3 DNA is held: 42 bases, read in frame from base 1. The germline V gene (reference sequence) supplies CDR1 SEHNR and CDR2 FQNEAQ. With the portions outside the CDR3 filled from the reference TRBV7-9 and TRBJ2-1 genes, the complete variable region becomes DTGVSQNPRHKITKRGQNVTFRCDPISEHNRLYWYRQTLGQGPEFLTYFQNEAQLEKSRLLSDRFSAERPKGSFSTLEIQRTEQGDSAMYLCASSLSAPEGEQFFGPGTRLTVL.